The 23 T cell receptor beta chains below were found in one sample sequenced in a study of control samples from healthy donors and cancer patients. Sequenced by immunoSEQ multiplex PCR; TCRdb stores in-frame clones only, minus some. The repertoire includes 84,000 or so clones, 90% to 95% of them detected once, and around 17% sits in the top ten. Sequencing used blood. All receptors derive from a man aged 50 or older in good health.

This clone was seen once. The V and J genes are TRBV27 and TRBJ2-5; possible D gene TRBD2, 7 bases. The V end lost 5 bases, the J end lost 3 bases, and 13 bases lay between the germline ends. The germline gives CDR1 MNHEY, CDR2 SMNVEV (reference sequence). CDR3 length: 14 amino acids. CDR3 DNA sequence: TGTGCCAGCAGTCCCCGGGGGGCGAAAGAGACCCAGTACTTC. It is translated as CASSPRGAKETQYF.

The chain carries TRBV30 and TRBJ2-3; 15 nucleotides align to TRBD2. The germline CDR1 and CDR2 sequences are GTSNPN and SVGIG (reference sequence). V dropped 1 base and J dropped 0; count of bases not matched to a gene: 5. The CDR3 runs to 18 residues. Here the CDR3 DNA reads TGTGCCTGGAGTGGAGGACTAGCGGGGGGGCCCAGCACAGATACGCAGTATTTT. Amino acids: CAWSGGLAGGPSTDTQYF. The complete variable domain, with remaining parts taken from reference TRBV30 and TRBJ2-3, reads SQTIHQWPATLVQPVGSPLSLECTVEGTSNPNLYWYRQAAGRGLQLLFYSVGIGQISSEVPQNLSASRPQDRQFILSSKKLLLSDSGFYLCAWSGGLAGGPSTDTQYFGPGTRLTVL.

The chain employs TRBV3-1 (or the pseudogene TRBV3-2) and TRBJ1-1; D unclear. With 1 base removed from V and 10 bases from J, the gap between germline ends came to 7 bases. CDR1 and CDR2 (germline): LGHDT, YNNKEL (reference sequence). The CDR3 runs 11 residues. CDR3 loop: CASSQARRAFF. DNA for the CDR3: TGTGCCAGCAGCCAAGCTCGAAGAGCTTTCTTT.

This clone has only one observation. CDR3 sequence (DNA): TGTGCCATCAGCCTGGACAGGGGTACCGGGGAGCTGTTTTTT. Translating gives CAISLDRGTGELFF. The genes are TRBV10-3 and TRBJ2-2, with 9 bases fitting TRBD1. The length of the CDR3 is 14 residues. Trimming at V came to 6 bases and at J to 5 bases, leaving 4 bases not matched to a gene. In germline, CDR1 is ENHRY, CDR2 SYGVKD.

This chain connects TRBV29-1 to TRBJ1-4; a possible D gene is TRBD1 (5 bases). The CDR3 spans 14 residues. The V gene's germline CDR1 is SQVTM and CDR2 ANQGSEA. Trimming shortened V by 7 bases and J by 9 bases, and 21 bases separated the two germline ends. CDR3 region: CSALGDAGLKKLFF. CDR3 DNA: TGCAGCGCTCTTGGGGACGCCGGGTTGAAAAAACTGTTTTTT.

The chain is built from TRBV15 and TRBJ1-5; D ambiguous. Germline lookup yields CDR1 LNHNV and CDR2 YYDKDF (reference sequence). Trimming shortened V by 5 bases and J by 3 bases, and 11 bases separated the two germline ends. The CDR3 runs 14 residues. CDR3 nucleotides: TGTGCCACCAGCTTCGACACCCTCAATCAGCCCCAGCATTTT. It codes for CATSFDTLNQPQHF.

This rearrangement joins TRBV6-5 to TRBJ2-5, with 8 positions matching TRBD2. The germline V gene has CDR1 MNHEY and CDR2 SVGAGI. The CDR3 is made up of 15 amino acids. V was pared by 5 bases and J by 0 bases, with 5 bases of the junction left unmatched. The CDR3 loop is CASSQGLGNQETQYF. CDR3 DNA sequence: TGTGCCAGCAGTCAGGGACTAGGAAACCAAGAGACCCAGTACTTC.

The chain employs TRBV9 and TRBJ2-1; D is ambiguous. CDR1 and CDR2 (germline): SGDLS, YYNGEE. CDR3 length equals 13 residues. Trimming cost V 0 bases and J 8 bases, with 9 bases left between them. As DNA, the CDR3 is TGTGCCAGCAGCGTAGAGTCTAGAGATGAGCAGTTCTTC. Protein product: CASSVESRDEQFF.

V and J are TRBV11-2 and TRBJ2-4, with a possible D match to TRBD1 (6 bases). V lost 3 bases and J 13 bases, leaving 19 bases between the germline ends. Germline CDR1 and CDR2: SGHAT and FQNNGV. This CDR3 contains 14 residues. CDR3 nucleotides: TGTGCCAGCAGCTTGGCCGCGGACAGTCTAACCCAGTACTTC. Its translation is CASSLAADSLTQYF.

V usage is TRBV19 and J usage is TRBJ1-2; D uncertain. Germline V gene lookup returns CDR1 LNHDA and CDR2 SQIVND (reference sequence). V was shortened by 6 bases and J by 4 bases, with 12 bases between the two germline ends. This CDR3 comprises 13 residues. CDR3 nucleotide sequence: TGTGCCAGTAGACCCGCGAGAGCCTATGGCTACACCTTC. Translated, it gives CASRPARAYGYTF. The entire variable domain, with the rest obtained from reference TRBV19 and TRBJ1-2, is as follows: DGGITQSPKYLFRKEGQNVTLSCEQNLNHDAMYWYRQDPGQGLRLIYYSQIVNDFQKGDIAEGYSVSREKKESFPLTVTSAQKNPTAFYLCASRPARAYGYTFGSGTRLTVV.

The chain is built from TRBV5-1 and TRBJ2-7, with TRBD1 identical over 8 bases. The CDR3 spans 13 residues. V was pared by 3 bases and J by 7 bases, with 6 bases of the junction left unmatched. Germline V lookup: CDR1 SGHRS, CDR2 YFSETQ. The CDR3 region is CASSYGTGKEQYF. CDR3 nucleotides: TGCGCCAGCAGCTACGGGACAGGCAAGGAGCAGTACTTC.

The gene calls are TRBV5-4 and TRBJ2-3, with D perhaps TRBD1 or TRBD2 (5 bases each). Trimming cost V 3 bases and J 5 bases, with 13 bases left between them. Germline CDR1 SGHNT, CDR2 YYREEE (reference sequence). The CDR3 extends over 14 amino acids. The CDR3 DNA is TGTGCCAGCAGCTCAGGGAGAGCAGAAGATACGCAGTATTTT. Translated, it gives CASSSGRAEDTQYF.

Concerning this clone: One end of the junction is discordant with germline, which a read error may explain. The chain recombines TRBV6-6 with TRBJ1-2; D is possibly TRBD1 (5 bases). The CDR3 is 12 amino acids. The germline CDR1 and CDR2 sequences are MNHNY and SVGAGI (reference sequence). The CDR3 loop reads CASSRGREHVFF. The CDR3 DNA reads as TGTGCCAGCAGTCGGGGACGTGAACACGTCTTCTTC.

The CDR3 loop reads CATSRNRDQPQHF. Written as DNA, the CDR3 is TGTGCCACCAGCAGAAACAGGGACCAGCCCCAGCATTTT. The V call is TRBV15, the J call TRBJ1-5; TRBD1 might be the D (6 bases). CDR3 length: 13 amino acids. In germline, CDR1 is LNHNV, CDR2 YYDKDF (reference sequence). Deletions cut 2 bases from V and 7 bases from J, with 9 bases between.

V and J are TRBV13 and TRBJ2-7; TRBD1 aligns across 9 bases. Germline loops: CDR1 PRHDT, CDR2 FYEKMQ (reference sequence). The CDR3 is 14 amino acids. V was clipped by 3 bases and J by 5 bases; unmatched bases: 5. Here the CDR3 reads CASSFRGQGNEQYF. The CDR3 DNA sequence: TGTGCCAGCAGCTTTAGGGGACAGGGAAACGAGCAGTACTTC.

The chain combines TRBV7-9 with TRBJ2-3; D could derive from TRBD1 or TRBD2 (6 bases each). The CDR3 is 13 residues long. Per the germline V gene, CDR1 is SEHNR and CDR2 is FQNEAQ (reference sequence). V lost 4 bases and J lost 8, with 13 bases in between. The CDR3 region is CASSSQQGGTQYF. CDR3 bases: TGTGCCAGCAGCTCACAACAGGGAGGTACGCAGTATTTT.

The V gene is TRBV5-6, the J gene TRBJ1-1; TRBD1 might be the D (5 bases). This CDR3 is built from 11 residues. The germline gives CDR1 SGHDT, CDR2 YYEEEE. V dropped 4 bases and J dropped 11 bases, with 12 bases sitting between them. The CDR3 spells CASSAGSVAFF. The DNA of the CDR3 is TGTGCCAGCAGCGCAGGGAGTGTGGCTTTCTTT.

This sequence joins TRBV10-3 and TRBJ1-5; D might be TRBD1 (5 bases). V was trimmed by 5 bases and J by 0 bases, leaving 17 bases between them. CDR1 is ENHRY and CDR2 is SYGVKD in the germline V gene. The CDR3 has 17 residues. CDR3 loop: CAISSSWGEDSNQPQHF. The DNA for the CDR3 is TGTGCCATCAGTAGCTCCTGGGGGGAGGATAGCAATCAGCCCCAGCATTTT.

The chain combines TRBV7-7 with TRBJ2-5, with 7 bases lining up with TRBD1. Trimming cost V 1 base and J 2 bases; bases outside gene matches: 4. Germline V gene lookup returns CDR1 SSHAT and CDR2 FNYEAQ (reference sequence). The CDR3 is 15 amino acids. The CDR3 sequence is CASSLGRGRQETQYF. In DNA form, the CDR3 reads TGTGCCAGCAGCTTAGGAAGGGGGCGACAAGAGACCCAGTACTTC.

This clone was observed a single time. The chain has TRBV5-1 and TRBJ2-7; weak D call: TRBD2 (5 bases). Germline V gene sequence: CDR1 SGHRS, CDR2 YFSETQ. The V end lost 7 bases, the J end lost 7 bases, and 18 bases lay between the germline ends. The CDR3 extends over 13 amino acids. The CDR3 DNA follows: TGCGCCAGCGGTCTACCAGGTTCGGGAGAGCAGTACTTC. It encodes CASGLPGSGEQYF.

The CDR3 DNA sequence: TGTGCCAGCAGCTTGGTTGAGGGGAACACTGAAGCTTTCTTT. Protein sequence: CASSLVEGNTEAFF. V gene TRBV5-8 combines with J gene TRBJ1-1; D gene unclear. Trimming removed 0 bases from V and 1 base from J, with 7 bases in between. Germline loops: CDR1 SGHTS, CDR2 YDEGEE. There are 14 residues in the CDR3.

The genes are TRBV4-1 and TRBJ1-1; D gene uncertain. Trimming stripped 1 base from V and 6 bases from J, with 15 bases between. Germline V gene lookup returns CDR1 MGHRA and CDR2 YSYEKL. The CDR3 extends over 15 amino acids. The DNA of the CDR3 is TGCGCCAGCAGCCAAGGCTTGTTTACGAGTCCTGAAGCTTTCTTT. Its translation: CASSQGLFTSPEAFF.

The chain is built from TRBV7-2 and TRBJ2-3, with D perhaps TRBD1 or TRBD2 (5 bases each). This CDR3 has 17 residues. Germline CDR1 reads SGHTA; CDR2 reads FQGNSA. Trimming pared 3 bases from V and 3 bases from J, leaving 19 bases between. CDR3 amino acids: CASSFESGPGSTDTQYF. DNA for the CDR3: TGTGCCAGCAGCTTTGAGTCCGGGCCAGGGAGTACAGATACGCAGTATTTT.